This T cell receptor (beta chain) is from a study of identical twins. Study findings and constraints: Zero-insertion analyses could be partly confounded by invariant MAIT and iNKT cells.

The CDR3 sequence is 13 residues long. Germline assignment: CDR1 MNHEY and CDR2 SVGEGT. J gave up 5 bases and V 9 bases, and 10 bases lay outside the gene matches. This clonotype was seen more than once but under ten times. Antigen specificity is unknown. Through template switching, a universal primer site was introduced, and the cDNA contained unique molecular identifiers. One entry per CDR3 protein, called by TCRdb with MiXCR from the 5' RACE reads. The table includes some 1,700,000 distinct CDR3 sequences, about 31% detected once. The V gene is TRBV6-2 or TRBV6-3, the J gene TRBJ2-7, with 7 bases identical to TRBD1. This TCR derives from a newborn girl in good health. The sequenced material came from cord blood. The CDR3 region has the DNA TGTGCCAGTGAAGACAGGGTATTCCACGAGCAGTACTTC. This codes for CASEDRVFHEQYF.